Listed below are T cell receptor beta chains from one sample, sequenced in a study of OX40 agonist ivuxolimab in advanced cancers. Some clones are missing from TCRdb's copy, which holds only in-frame ones; the method was immunoSEQ multiplex PCR. The sample includes approximately 130,000 clones, less than 95% seen only once; the top ten take approximately 1.1%. The sequenced sample was CD4+ or CD8+ T cells sorted from blood, obtained in a trial of the OX40 agonist ivuxolimab. These receptors all stem from an adult with an advanced solid tumor such as melanoma, head and neck, liver or kidney cancer. Both conserved end residues are part of each CDR3. The D gene is left open where the match is weak. Part of the rows lack a size; the others show once, few, many or a class for expanded clones.

V	J	D	size	CDR3	DNA
TRBV9	TRBJ1-2	.	.	CASSRPGTGLYGYTF	TGTGCCAGCAGCAGACCCGGGACGGGACTCTATGGCTACACCTTC
TRBV2	TRBJ2-7	.	.	CASSADEQYF	TGTGCCAGCAGTGCGGACGAGCAGTACTTC
TRBV19	TRBJ2-1	TRBD2	.	CASSRTGGNEQFF	TGTGCCAGTTCGCGGACGGGGGGCAATGAGCAGTTCTTC
TRBV27	TRBJ2-4	.	.	CASSFDGSKNIQYF	TGTGCCAGCAGTTTTGACGGGTCCAAAAACATTCAGTACTTC
TRBV29-1	TRBJ1-2	.	.	CSVEDKGPSSYGVYGYTF	TGCAGCGTTGAAGATAAAGGGCCTTCTTCGTATGGGGTCTATGGCTACACCTTC
TRBV21-1	TRBJ2-5	.	.	CASSKAAGRETQYF	TGTGCCAGCAGCAAAGCGGCAGGGAGAGAGACCCAGTACTTC
TRBV14	TRBJ2-5	TRBD1	.	CASSRYRGLQETQYF	TGTGCCAGCAGCCGTTACAGGGGGCTCCAAGAGACCCAGTACTTC
TRBV7-2	TRBJ2-2	.	.	CASSLDRSGELFF	TGTGCCAGCAGTTTAGACAGGTCCGGGGAGCTGTTTTTT
TRBV28	TRBJ1-1	.	.	CASSQSSGGYTEAFF	TGTGCCAGCAGTCAGTCTTCAGGAGGGTACACTGAAGCTTTCTTT
TRBV18	TRBJ2-1	TRBD2	.	CASSPRLTSGRAYNEQFF	TGTGCCAGCTCACCGAGGCTTACTAGCGGGAGGGCCTACAATGAGCAGTTCTTC
TRBV9	TRBJ1-1	.	.	CASRGGGGTEAFF	TGTGCCAGCAGAGGCGGGGGGGGAACTGAAGCTTTCTTT
TRBV6-5	TRBJ2-3	.	.	CASSLSEWGTDTQYF	TGTGCCAGCAGCCTTAGCGAGTGGGGCACAGATACGCAGTATTTT
TRBV19	TRBJ1-5	.	.	CASSTEPANQPQHF	TGTGCCAGTAGTACCGAGCCAGCTAATCAGCCCCAGCATTTT
TRBV11-3	TRBJ1-2	TRBD1	.	CASSLTGSYGYTF	TGTGCCAGCAGCTTGACAGGGAGCTATGGCTACACCTTC
TRBV28	TRBJ1-5	.	.	CASIAGPLSLQPQHF	TGTGCCAGCATAGCCGGGCCCCTCTCGTTACAGCCCCAGCATTTT
TRBV6-1	TRBJ1-5	.	.	CASSEVNQGGPQHF	TGTGCCAGCAGTGAAGTCAACCAGGGAGGGCCCCAGCATTTT
TRBV19	TRBJ1-5	.	.	CASIRTQTSNQPQHF	TGTGCCAGTATAAGGACCCAAACTAGCAATCAGCCCCAGCATTTT
TRBV7-6	TRBJ2-1	TRBD2	.	CASSGTSGSYNEQFF	TGTGCCAGCAGCGGGACTAGCGGGAGTTACAATGAGCAGTTCTTC
TRBV18	TRBJ2-2	.	.	CASSPQAENTGELFF	TGTGCCAGCTCACCACAAGCAGAGAACACCGGGGAGCTGTTTTTT
TRBV7-3	TRBJ2-7	TRBD2	.	CASSPSAGANEQYF	TGTGCCAGCAGCCCTAGTGCGGGAGCGAACGAGCAGTACTTC
TRBV27	TRBJ1-5	TRBD1	.	CASSRGGQGRNQPQHF	TGTGCCAGCAGCCGAGGGGGACAGGGTCGGAATCAGCCCCAGCATTTT
TRBV10-1	TRBJ1-5	TRBD1	.	CASSEPGQGAGQPQHF	TGCGCCAGCAGTGAGCCGGGACAGGGGGCTGGGCAGCCCCAGCATTTT
TRBV5-4	TRBJ2-3	TRBD2	.	CASSKGRLAGDDTQYF	TGTGCCAGCAGCAAGGGAAGGCTAGCGGGAGATGATACGCAGTATTTT
TRBV5-1	TRBJ1-1	TRBD1	.	CASSRDRGYTEAFF	TGCGCCAGCAGCCGGGACAGGGGTTACACTGAAGCTTTCTTT
TRBV28	TRBJ2-2	TRBD2	once	CASTSVGTSFAGELFF	TGTGCCAGCACCTCCGTGGGGACTAGCTTCGCCGGGGAGCTGTTTTTT
TRBV7-3	TRBJ1-1	TRBD1	.	CASSQGQGGSTEAFF	TGTGCCAGCAGCCAAGGACAGGGAGGAAGTACTGAAGCTTTCTTT
TRBV19	TRBJ2-1	.	.	CASSIDRDNEQFF	TGTGCCAGTAGTATAGACCGGGACAATGAGCAGTTCTTC
TRBV9	TRBJ2-3	.	.	CASNERYTDTQYF	TGTGCCAGCAACGAGAGATACACAGATACGCAGTATTTT
TRBV19	TRBJ2-1	TRBD2	once	CASSIGSGRAATYNEQFF	TGTGCCAGTAGTATTGGTAGCGGGAGGGCCGCAACCTACAATGAGCAGTTCTTC
TRBV5-6	TRBJ2-7	.	once	CASSPGTEPTYEQYF	TGTGCCAGCAGCCCCGGGACGGAACCAACCTACGAGCAGTACTTC
TRBV19	TRBJ1-1	.	once	CASTLNRGDTEAFF	TGTGCCAGTACCCTTAACCGGGGAGACACTGAAGCTTTCTTT
TRBV9	TRBJ1-5	.	once	CASSAQQGDQPQHF	TGTGCCAGCAGCGCCCAACAGGGAGACCAGCCCCAGCATTTT
TRBV7-8	TRBJ2-7	TRBD1	.	CASSSGTGVMDEQYF	TGTGCCAGCAGCTCCGGGACAGGGGTTATGGACGAGCAGTACTTC
TRBV10-3	TRBJ1-4	.	.	CAARGTNEKLFF	TGTGCCGCCAGGGGAACTAATGAAAAACTGTTTTTT
TRBV6-5	TRBJ2-2	.	.	CASSWDAPPNTGELFF	TGTGCCAGCAGTTGGGACGCCCCTCCGAACACCGGGGAGCTGTTTTTT
TRBV19	TRBJ1-4	.	.	CASSEPAHPNEKLFF	TGTGCCAGTAGTGAACCAGCTCACCCTAATGAAAAACTGTTTTTT
TRBV9	TRBJ2-7	.	.	CASSVDHSRNEQYF	TGTGCCAGCAGCGTAGATCATAGCAGGAACGAGCAGTACTTC
TRBV5-1	TRBJ2-2	TRBD2	.	CASSGGVTSTGELFF	TGCGCCAGCAGTGGGGGGGTCACATCCACCGGGGAGCTGTTTTTT
TRBV11-3	TRBJ2-5	TRBD1	.	CASSFGTGEQETQYF	TGTGCCAGCAGCTTTGGGACAGGGGAACAAGAGACCCAGTACTTC
TRBV6-6	TRBJ2-7	.	.	CASSWGDTTSYEQYF	TGTGCCAGCAGTTGGGGGGACACAACCTCTTACGAGCAGTACTTC
TRBV18	TRBJ2-3	.	few	CATSQGVSTDTQYF	TGTGCCACTTCCCAAGGGGTTAGCACAGATACGCAGTATTTT
TRBV19	TRBJ2-1	TRBD2	.	CASSSQTASGTVRFF	TGTGCCAGTAGTTCCCAGACGGCTAGCGGGACTGTGAGGTTCTTC
TRBV7-8	TRBJ1-1	.	.	CAGSLGNTEAFF	TGTGCCGGCAGCCTAGGAAACACTGAAGCTTTCTTT
TRBV7-3	TRBJ1-1	TRBD1	.	CASTERQGTEAFF	TGTGCCAGCACAGAAAGACAGGGCACTGAAGCTTTCTTT
TRBV9	TRBJ2-3	.	.	CASSVIGQSTDTQYF	TGTGCCAGCAGCGTAATTGGGCAGAGCACAGATACGCAGTATTTT
TRBV6-1	TRBJ1-5	.	.	CASSEAGPGYQPQHF	TGTGCCAGCAGTGAAGCAGGTCCCGGGTATCAGCCCCAGCATTTT
TRBV19	TRBJ1-2	.	.	CASSPSRAYGYTF	TGTGCCAGTAGTCCGTCTCGGGCCTATGGCTACACCTTC
TRBV5-1	TRBJ2-2	TRBD1	once	CASSAGQVVTGELFF	TGCGCCAGCAGCGCGGGACAGGTGGTCACCGGGGAGCTGTTTTTT
TRBV11-2	TRBJ1-5	.	.	CASSLVRGQPQHF	TGTGCCAGCAGCTTAGTCCGGGGTCAGCCCCAGCATTTT
TRBV23-1	TRBJ1-5	TRBD1	.	CASGQRQGVGRSNQPQHF	TGCGCCAGCGGCCAAAGACAGGGCGTTGGGAGGAGCAATCAGCCCCAGCATTTT
TRBV15	TRBJ2-5	.	.	CATSRVEEETQYF	TGTGCCACCAGCAGAGTGGAGGAAGAGACCCAGTACTTC